This paragraph reports one TCR beta chain. This sample was taken from a study of blood T cell repertoires in COVID-19. At the level of the study: The cDNA or gDNA used as material had been derived from T cells, B-cell-depleted T cells, or PBMCs.

Assay: immunoSEQ multiplex PCR; the TCRdb copy retains only in-frame clones and omits some. The sample lists roughly 210,000 clones; under 90% were seen once. Specimen: peripheral blood. The sequence came from a woman of 80 years or more with COVID-19, enrolled during active disease.

In DNA, the CDR3 is TGTGCCAGCCGGGGGAGTTACGAGCAGTACTTC. It yields the protein CASRGSYEQYF. This sequence joins TRBV6-5 and TRBJ2-7, with a weak D call TRBD2 (6 bases). Per the germline V gene, CDR1 is MNHEY and CDR2 is SVGAGI. Between the trimmed V and J ends, which lost 8 bases and 4 bases, there was a span of 9 bases. The length of the CDR3 is 11 residues.